This T cell receptor beta chain was captured in a study of response to subunit inactivated influenza vaccine. There are 14 residues in the CDR3. The germline CDR1 and CDR2 sequences are LGHNA and YSLEER. Trimming cost V 1 base and J 7 bases, with 14 bases left between them. Points from the study as a whole: With each seasonal influenza vaccination, the authors suggested, few new T cells are recruited.

In TCRdb, the RT-PCR reads were re-called with MiXCR into one record per CDR3 protein. This table holds 170,000 or so distinct CDR3 sequences, over 8.5% found once. A word on this clonotype: Antigen: not known.

The sequence came from a man between 50 and 75 years old who received an inactivated influenza vaccine. The starting material was CD8+ T cells sorted from PBMCs, obtained around 2 years after vaccination. The rearrangement joins TRBV4-3 to TRBJ2-7; D unclear. In DNA, the CDR3 is TGCGCCAGCAGCCAAGTTGGAACGCTGGGGGAGCAGTACTTC. This codes for CASSQVGTLGEQYF.